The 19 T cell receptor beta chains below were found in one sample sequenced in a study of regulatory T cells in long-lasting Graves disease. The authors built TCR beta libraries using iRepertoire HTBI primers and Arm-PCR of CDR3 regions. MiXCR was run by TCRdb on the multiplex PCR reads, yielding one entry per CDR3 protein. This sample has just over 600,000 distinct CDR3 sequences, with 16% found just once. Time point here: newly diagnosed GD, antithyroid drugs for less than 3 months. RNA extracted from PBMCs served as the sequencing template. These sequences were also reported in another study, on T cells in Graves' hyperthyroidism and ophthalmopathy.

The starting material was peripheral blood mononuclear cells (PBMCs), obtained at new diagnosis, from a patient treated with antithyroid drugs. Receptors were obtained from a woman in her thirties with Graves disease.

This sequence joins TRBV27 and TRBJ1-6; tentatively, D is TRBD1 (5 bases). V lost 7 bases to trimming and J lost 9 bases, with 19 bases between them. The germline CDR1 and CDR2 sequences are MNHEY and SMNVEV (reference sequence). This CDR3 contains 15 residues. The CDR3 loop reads CASKALGDPASPLHF. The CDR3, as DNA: TGTGCCAGCAAGGCCTTGGGGGACCCCGCTTCACCCCTCCACTTT.

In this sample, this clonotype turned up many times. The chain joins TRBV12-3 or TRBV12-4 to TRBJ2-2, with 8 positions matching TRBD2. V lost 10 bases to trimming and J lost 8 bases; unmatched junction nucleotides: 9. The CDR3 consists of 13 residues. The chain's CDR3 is CAIPAGGGGELFF. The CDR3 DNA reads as TGTGCCATCCCGGCGGGAGGTGGGGGGGAGCTGTTTTTT.

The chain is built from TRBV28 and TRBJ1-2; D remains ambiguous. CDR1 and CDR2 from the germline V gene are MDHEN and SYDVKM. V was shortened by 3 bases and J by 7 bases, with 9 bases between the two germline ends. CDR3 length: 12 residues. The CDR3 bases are TGTGCCAGCAGTTTCGGACTCGGTGGCTACACCTTC. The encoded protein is CASSFGLGGYTF.

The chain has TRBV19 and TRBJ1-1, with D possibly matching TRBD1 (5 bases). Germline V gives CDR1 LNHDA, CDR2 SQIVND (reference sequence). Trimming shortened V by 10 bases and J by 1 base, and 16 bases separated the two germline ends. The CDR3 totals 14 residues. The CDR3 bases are TGTGCCACTAGGGACGGAATGGGGAACACTGAAGCTTTCTTT. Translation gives CATRDGMGNTEAFF.

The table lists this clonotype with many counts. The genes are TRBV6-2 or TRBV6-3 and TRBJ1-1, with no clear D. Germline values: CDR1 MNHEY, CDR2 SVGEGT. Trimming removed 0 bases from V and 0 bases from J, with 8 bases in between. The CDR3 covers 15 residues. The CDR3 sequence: CASSYSVGMNTEAFF. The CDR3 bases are TGTGCCAGCAGTTACTCAGTCGGCATGAACACTGAAGCTTTCTTT.

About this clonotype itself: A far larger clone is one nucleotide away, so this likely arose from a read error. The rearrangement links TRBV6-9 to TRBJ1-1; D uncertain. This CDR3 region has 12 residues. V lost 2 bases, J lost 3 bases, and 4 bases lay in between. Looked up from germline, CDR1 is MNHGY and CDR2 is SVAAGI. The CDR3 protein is CASSYVDTEAFF. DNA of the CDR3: TGTGCCAGCAGTTATGTGGACACTGAAGCTTTCTTT.

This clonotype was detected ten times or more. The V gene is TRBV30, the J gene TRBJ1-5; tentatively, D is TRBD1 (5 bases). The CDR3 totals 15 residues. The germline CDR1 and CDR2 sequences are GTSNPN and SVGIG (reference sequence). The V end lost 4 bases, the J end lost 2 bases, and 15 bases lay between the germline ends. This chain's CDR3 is CAWTRGRLGNQPQHF. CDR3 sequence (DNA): TGTGCCTGGACCCGGGGCAGGTTAGGCAATCAGCCCCAGCATTTT.

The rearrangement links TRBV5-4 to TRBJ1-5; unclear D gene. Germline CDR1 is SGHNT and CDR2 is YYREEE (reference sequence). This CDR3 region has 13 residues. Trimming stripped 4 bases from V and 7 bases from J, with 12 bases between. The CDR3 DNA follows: TGTGCCAGCAGCCGCGAAGGAGGGCAGCCCCAGCATTTT. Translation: CASSREGGQPQHF.

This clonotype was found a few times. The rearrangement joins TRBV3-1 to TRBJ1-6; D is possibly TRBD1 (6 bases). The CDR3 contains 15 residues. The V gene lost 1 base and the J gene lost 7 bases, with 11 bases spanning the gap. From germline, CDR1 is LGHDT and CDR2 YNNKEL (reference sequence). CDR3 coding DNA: TGTGCCAGCAGCCAAGCGGGACAAATAAATTCACCCCTCCACTTT. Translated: CASSQAGQINSPLHF.

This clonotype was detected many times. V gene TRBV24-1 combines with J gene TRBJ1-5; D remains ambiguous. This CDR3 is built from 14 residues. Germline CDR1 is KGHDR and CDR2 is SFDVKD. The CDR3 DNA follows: TGTGATACTCGTGCTGATCATAGCAATCAGCCCCAGCATTTT. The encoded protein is CDTRADHSNQPQHF.

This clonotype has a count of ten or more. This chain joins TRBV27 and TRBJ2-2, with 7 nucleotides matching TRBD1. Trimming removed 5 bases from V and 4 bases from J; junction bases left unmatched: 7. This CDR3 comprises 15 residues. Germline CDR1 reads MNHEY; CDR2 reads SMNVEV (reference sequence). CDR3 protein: CASSLEGAGTGELFF. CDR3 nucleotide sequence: TGTGCCAGCAGTCTAGAGGGGGCTGGCACCGGGGAGCTGTTTTTT.

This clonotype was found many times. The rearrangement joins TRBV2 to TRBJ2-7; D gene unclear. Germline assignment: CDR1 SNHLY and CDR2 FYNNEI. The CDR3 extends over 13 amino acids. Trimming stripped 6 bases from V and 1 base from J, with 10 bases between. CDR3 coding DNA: TGTGCCAGCAGAGAGACGCGATCCTACGAGCAGTACTTC. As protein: CASRETRSYEQYF.

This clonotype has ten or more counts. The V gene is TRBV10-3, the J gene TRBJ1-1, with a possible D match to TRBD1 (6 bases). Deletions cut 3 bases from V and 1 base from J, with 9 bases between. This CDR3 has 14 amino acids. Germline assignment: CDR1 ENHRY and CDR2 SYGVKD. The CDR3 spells CAISERQANTEAFF. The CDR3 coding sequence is TGTGCCATCAGTGAACGACAGGCGAACACTGAAGCTTTCTTT.

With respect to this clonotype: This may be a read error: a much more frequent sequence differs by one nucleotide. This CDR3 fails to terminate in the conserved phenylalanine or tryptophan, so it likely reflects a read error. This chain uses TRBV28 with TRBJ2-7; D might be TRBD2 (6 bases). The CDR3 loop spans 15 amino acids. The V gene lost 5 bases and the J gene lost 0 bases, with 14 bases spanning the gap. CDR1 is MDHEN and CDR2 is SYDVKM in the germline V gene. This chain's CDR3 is CASSGGSVGSYEQYL. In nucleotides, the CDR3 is TGTGCCAGCAGTGGAGGGTCCGTCGGCTCCTACGAGCAGTACCTC.

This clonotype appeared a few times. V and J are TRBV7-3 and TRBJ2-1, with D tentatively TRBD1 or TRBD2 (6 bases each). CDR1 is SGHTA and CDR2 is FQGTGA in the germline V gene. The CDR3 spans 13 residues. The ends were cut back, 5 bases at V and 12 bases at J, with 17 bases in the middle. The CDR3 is CASSPPGGVTQFF. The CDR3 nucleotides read TGTGCCAGCAGCCCCCCCGGGGGCGTTACGCAGTTCTTC.

The CDR3 region is CSARTGGYSYEQYF. The CDR3, as DNA: TGCAGTGCTAGGACGGGAGGGTACTCCTACGAGCAGTACTTC. V is TRBV20-1 and J is TRBJ2-7; 8 bases align to TRBD2. CDR1 DFQATT and CDR2 SNEGSKA come from the germline V gene (reference sequence). This CDR3 region has 14 residues. V was clipped by 3 bases and J by 0 bases; unmatched bases: 4.

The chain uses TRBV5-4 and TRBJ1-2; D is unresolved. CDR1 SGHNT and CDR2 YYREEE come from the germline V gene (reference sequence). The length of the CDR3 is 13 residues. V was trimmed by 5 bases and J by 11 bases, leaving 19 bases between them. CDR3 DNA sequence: TGTGCCAGCAGGCAGCGGGGAGGGAGAACATACACCTTC. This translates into CASRQRGGRTYTF.

The CDR3 is CASSTTGWSEQYF. The DNA of the CDR3 is TGTGCCAGCTCTACGACAGGGTGGTCCGAGCAGTACTTC. The chain employs TRBV27 and TRBJ2-7; TRBD1 aligns across 7 bases. V shed 8 bases and J 6 bases; nucleotides not matched to a gene: 10. From germline, CDR1 is MNHEY and CDR2 SMNVEV (reference sequence). The CDR3 has 13 amino acids.

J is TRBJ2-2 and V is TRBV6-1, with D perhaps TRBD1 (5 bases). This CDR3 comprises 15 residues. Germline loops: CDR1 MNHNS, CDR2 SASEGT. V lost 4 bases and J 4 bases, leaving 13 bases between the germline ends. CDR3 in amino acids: CASSATRASTGELFF. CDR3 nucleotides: TGTGCCAGCAGTGCAACCAGGGCTAGCACCGGGGAGCTGTTTTTT.